These T cell receptor beta chains were read from a single sample in a study of graft-versus-host responses after intestinal transplantation. Libraries were prepared by immunoSEQ multiplex PCR; TCRdb keeps only in-frame clonotypes and omits some of them. The sample lists tens of thousands of clones; roughly 89% were seen once. The material was PBMCs, obtained 26 days after transplant. The receptors were gathered from a human patient who received an intestinal transplant, so some T cells may come from the graft donor. CDR3s include the opening cysteine and the closing phenylalanine or tryptophan. D genes are given only for firm matches. For some rows the clone size is stated as once, few or many, or as a class when expanded; others skip it.

CDR3aa	CDR3nt	v_gene	j_gene	abundance	d_gene
CASSPSAESYEQYF	TGTGCCAGCAGCCCCAGCGCGGAATCCTACGAGCAGTACTTC	TRBV9	TRBJ2-7	NA	NA
CASSSRTSGGAVDEQYF	TGTGCCAGCAGCTCCCGGACTAGCGGGGGGGCGGTAGACGAGCAGTACTTC	TRBV5-4	TRBJ2-7	once	TRBD2
CASSPTSGPTDTQYF	TGTGCCAGCTCGCCGACTAGCGGTCCCACAGATACGCAGTATTTT	TRBV18	TRBJ2-3	NA	TRBD2
CASSTTGGHQPQHF	TGTGCCAGCAGCACGACAGGGGGGCATCAGCCCCAGCATTTT	TRBV28	TRBJ1-5	NA	TRBD1
CASSRDRGGNEQYF	TGTGCCAGCAGCCGGGACAGGGGTGGGAACGAGCAGTACTTC	TRBV9	TRBJ2-7	once	TRBD1
CASSLEVQGYSYGYTF	TGTGCCAGCAGCTTAGAAGTACAGGGGTATTCCTATGGCTACACCTTC	TRBV7-2	TRBJ1-2	NA	TRBD1
CASSFIVTGLNTDTQYF	TGTGCCAGCAGCTTCATTGTGACAGGACTCAACACAGATACGCAGTATTTT	TRBV11-2	TRBJ2-3	NA	NA
CASSEGGTPAYEQYF	TGTGCCAGCAGCGAGGGGGGGACTCCTGCCTACGAGCAGTACTTC	TRBV9	TRBJ2-7	NA	NA
CASSLSPDRYNEQFF	TGCGCCAGCAGCCTTTCCCCGGACAGATACAATGAGCAGTTCTTC	TRBV5-1	TRBJ2-1	NA	NA
CASSYHLRGSSYNEQFF	TGTGCCAGCAGCTACCACCTGCGAGGGAGCTCCTACAATGAGCAGTTCTTC	TRBV28	TRBJ2-1	NA	NA
CASSVGDPAYEQYF	TGTGCCAGCAGCGTTGGAGATCCAGCCTACGAGCAGTACTTC	TRBV7-8	TRBJ2-7	NA	NA
CASSEAPGQGARSLYEQYF	TGTGCCAGCAGTGAAGCCCCGGGACAGGGGGCTAGGTCCCTTTACGAGCAGTACTTC	TRBV2	TRBJ2-7	NA	TRBD1
CASSPRGSSYNEQFF	TGTGCCAGCAGCCCCCGGGGGAGCTCCTACAATGAGCAGTTCTTC	TRBV9	TRBJ2-1	NA	NA
CASSPGTARETQYF	TGTGCCAGCAGCCCAGGGACAGCCCGGGAGACCCAGTACTTC	TRBV7-9	TRBJ2-5	NA	TRBD1
CSTGTTTNRPPQGYTF	TGCAGCACCGGAACTACTACTAACAGGCCTCCGCAAGGCTACACCTTC	TRBV29-1	TRBJ1-2	NA	NA
CASSQDIDAADTEAFF	TGCGCCAGCAGCCAGGACATCGACGCGGCGGACACTGAAGCTTTCTTT	TRBV5-1	TRBJ1-1	NA	NA
CASSLGSGGYYEQYF	TGTGCCAGCAGCTTAGGTAGCGGAGGGTACTACGAGCAGTACTTC	TRBV11-2	TRBJ2-7	NA	NA
CASSPLPGQGASNTEAFF	TGTGCCAGCAGTCCACTTCCGGGACAGGGGGCCTCGAACACTGAAGCTTTCTTT	TRBV14	TRBJ1-1	NA	TRBD1
CASSQGEFGSPLHF	TGCGCCAGCAGCCAAGGAGAGTTTGGTTCACCCCTCCACTTT	TRBV4-1	TRBJ1-6	NA	NA
CASNNQGAFLGGTGELFF	TGTGCCAGTAACAACCAAGGGGCCTTTTTGGGTGGCACCGGGGAGCTGTTTTTT	TRBV19	TRBJ2-2	NA	NA
CASSQARNMNTEAFF	TGTGCCAGCAGCCAAGCTAGGAATATGAACACTGAAGCTTTCTTT	TRBV4-2	TRBJ1-1	NA	NA
CAIRGVNTEAFF	TGTGCCATCAGGGGAGTGAACACTGAAGCTTTCTTT	TRBV10-3	TRBJ1-1	NA	NA
CASSGLAGGPEKETQYF	TGTGCCAGCAGTGGACTAGCGGGAGGGCCGGAGAAAGAGACCCAGTACTTC	TRBV6-1	TRBJ2-5	NA	TRBD2
CASSDQTVSREQFF	TGTGCCAGCAGTGATCAGACAGTGAGTCGGGAGCAGTTCTTC	TRBV6-1	TRBJ2-1	NA	NA
CSVAGQGASEYGYTF	TGCAGCGTGGCCGGACAGGGGGCGTCTGAGTATGGCTACACCTTC	TRBV29-1	TRBJ1-2	NA	TRBD1
CASSQGVRENEKLFF	TGCGCCAGCAGCCAAGGCGTCAGGGAAAATGAAAAACTGTTTTTT	TRBV4-3	TRBJ1-4	NA	NA
CASRGWQGRNTGELFF	TGTGCCAGCAGGGGGTGGCAGGGGAGGAACACCGGGGAGCTGTTTTTT	TRBV7-6	TRBJ2-2	once	NA
CASSDVLSGKEYEQYF	TGTGCCAGCAGTGACGTCCTTAGCGGGAAGGAATACGAGCAGTACTTC	TRBV28	TRBJ2-7	few	TRBD2
CASSRDRGSKGYTF	TGTGCCAGCAGCCGGGACAGGGGAAGTAAGGGCTACACCTTC	TRBV28	TRBJ1-2	NA	TRBD1
CASSLGFSTSNQPQHF	TGTGCCAGCAGCTTGGGGTTTTCGACTTCCAATCAGCCCCAGCATTTT	TRBV5-6	TRBJ1-5	NA	NA
CASSLAGYEVSLHNEQFF	TGTGCCAGCAGCTTGGCCGGCTACGAGGTTTCGCTGCACAATGAGCAGTTCTTC	TRBV5-6	TRBJ2-1	NA	NA